These 12 T cell receptor beta chains were sequenced from one sample in a study of early T cells in non-severe SARS-CoV-2 infection. TCRdb redid the calling of the 5' RACE reads with MiXCR, one entry per CDR3 protein. The top ten hold around 4.6% of the sample, which has about 77,000 distinct CDR3 sequences, 8.5% to 10% seen once. The sequenced sample was whole blood. The receptor source for this set is an adult who was a healthcare worker with PCR-confirmed SARS-CoV-2 infection or an uninfected control (not recorded which).

This clonotype was seen repeatedly, ten times or more. The chain uses TRBV6-1 and TRBJ1-4, with D unresolved. The CDR3 is 14 amino acids. Trimming pared 6 bases from V and 0 bases from J, leaving 8 bases between. Germline V gives CDR1 MNHNS, CDR2 SASEGT. CDR3 residues: CASREGATNEKLFF. Here the CDR3 DNA reads TGTGCCAGCAGAGAGGGTGCAACTAATGAAAAACTGTTTTTT.

Ten or more counts support this clonotype. The conserved final phenylalanine or tryptophan is absent from the CDR3, which likely points to a read error. The V gene is TRBV9, the J gene TRBJ2-5; D gene uncertain. The CDR3 runs 11 residues. Deletions cut 0 bases from V and 3 bases from J, with 0 bases between. The germline V gene has CDR1 SGDLS and CDR2 YYNGEE. CDR3 loop: CASSVEETQYL. The CDR3, as DNA: TGTGCCAGCAGCGTAGAAGAGACCCAGTACCTC.

This clonotype was recorded a few times. The chain has TRBV7-9 and TRBJ2-7, with 10 bases that match TRBD1. The CDR3 runs 15 residues. Germline V gene data show CDR1 as SEHNR and CDR2 as FQNEAQ (reference sequence). J was trimmed by 1 base and V by 3 bases; bases with no gene match: 3. DNA for the CDR3: TGTGCCAGCAGCTTCGGACAGGGGGTTTCCTACGAGCAGTACTTC. Amino acids: CASSFGQGVSYEQYF.

Only a few counts were recorded for this clonotype. The J gene is TRBJ2-3, the V gene TRBV9; D unresolved. The V end was cut by 0 bases, the J end by 4 bases, with 12 bases between. Germline CDR1 is SGDLS and CDR2 is YYNGEE. The CDR3 loop spans 15 amino acids. As DNA, the CDR3 is TGTGCCAGCAGCGTAGGTGGGATCCCGGCAGATACGCAGTATTTT. The encoded protein is CASSVGGIPADTQYF.

This clonotype has at least ten counts. The rearrangement uses TRBV27 and TRBJ2-1, with TRBD2 matching 7 bases. J lost 4 bases, V lost 8 bases, and 5 bases had no gene match. This CDR3 contains 13 residues. The germline gives CDR1 MNHEY, CDR2 SMNVEV (reference sequence). The CDR3 DNA is TGTGCCAGCGGAACTAGCGATTACAATGAGCAGTTCTTC. Translated, it gives CASGTSDYNEQFF.

This clonotype was found many times. The V gene is TRBV15, the J gene TRBJ2-7; possible D gene TRBD2, 6 bases. The CDR3 loop spans 15 amino acids. The ends were cut back, 1 base at V and 3 bases at J, with 13 bases in the middle. Germline-derived CDR1 and CDR2 are LNHNV and YYDKDF (reference sequence). The CDR3 DNA is TGTGCCACCAGCAGAGTATCCTCGGGGGTCTACGAGCAGTACTTC. Amino acid sequence: CATSRVSSGVYEQYF.

This clonotype was counted at least ten times. V usage is TRBV11-2 and J usage is TRBJ1-6; unclear D gene. Germline lookup yields CDR1 SGHAT and CDR2 FQNNGV. This CDR3 has 15 amino acids. V was pared by 2 bases and J by 7 bases, with 12 bases between. CDR3 DNA sequence: TGTGCCAGCAGCTTACAACGAAATCCGAATTCACCCCTCCACTTT. This sequence encodes CASSLQRNPNSPLHF.

The chain carries TRBV10-1 and TRBJ2-1, with 15 bases that match TRBD2. V lost 2 bases, J lost 0 bases, and 2 bases stayed unmatched. The CDR3 is 18 residues long. CDR1 is WNHNN, CDR2 SYGVQD, per germline (reference sequence). This CDR3 is CASSEGLAGGSSYNEQFF. CDR3 DNA sequence: TGCGCCAGCAGTGAGGGACTAGCGGGAGGGAGCTCCTACAATGAGCAGTTCTTC.

This clonotype has ten or more counts. This chain links TRBV11-2 with TRBJ2-7; D is possibly TRBD1 (6 bases). The germline V gene encodes CDR1 SGHAT and CDR2 FQNNGV. Trimming shortened V by 5 bases and J by 2 bases, and 16 bases separated the two germline ends. The CDR3 consists of 15 residues. The CDR3 DNA reads TGTGCCAGCAGCCACCCCAGGGGACGAACCTACGAGCAGTACTTC. It codes for CASSHPRGRTYEQYF.

The chain employs TRBV20-1 and TRBJ1-2; maybe TRBD1 (6 bases). V dropped 0 bases and J dropped 4 bases, with 15 bases sitting between them. This CDR3 has 15 amino acids. Germline CDR1 and CDR2: DFQATT and SNEGSKA (reference sequence). DNA of the CDR3: TGCAGTGCTAGAGATTCGGCAGGGGTCTCCTATGGCTACACCTTC. Encoded protein: CSARDSAGVSYGYTF.

This clonotype was seen at least ten times. The chain couples TRBV7-3 to TRBJ1-1; tentative D call: TRBD1 (6 bases). The CDR3 is 15 residues long. V gave up 5 bases and J gave up 0 bases, with 13 bases separating them. The V gene's germline CDR1 is SGHTA and CDR2 FQGTGA. The CDR3 DNA reads as TGTGCCAGCAGCCTCGAGGGGGGCCTGAACACTGAAGCTTTCTTT. This gives the protein CASSLEGGLNTEAFF.

This clonotype was found many times. The chain carries TRBV10-2 and TRBJ1-1, with 7 bases identical to TRBD1. V shed 8 bases and J 4 bases; nucleotides not matched to a gene: 4. The germline gives CDR1 WSHSY, CDR2 SAAADI. The CDR3 runs to 12 residues. The CDR3, as DNA: TGCGCCAGCTCAGGGGGAAGCACTGAAGCTTTCTTT. This encodes CASSGGSTEAFF.